This TCR beta chain derives from a study of identical twins. Whole-study findings and limits: Memory repertoires lacked the insertion deficit that abundant cord blood beta clonotypes showed.

There are a few counts of this clonotype. The antigen remains unidentified. A universal primer site was incorporated via template switching, and the cDNA contained unique molecular identifiers. TCRdb re-called the 5' RACE reads with MiXCR, one entry per CDR3 protein. The sample has 750,000 to 950,000 distinct CDR3 sequences; 9% to 15% are singletons. Each donor was a healthy Caucasian. The V end lost 7 bases, the J end lost 0 bases, and 14 bases lay between the germline ends. The CDR3 has 15 residues. Germline-derived CDR1 and CDR2 are MDHEN and SYDVKM. This same sample was also taken into another study, of yellow fever vaccine responses in identical twins.

V and J are TRBV28 and TRBJ2-3; the D gene could be TRBD1 or TRBD2 (5 bases each). This TCR came from a young woman in good health. The material sequenced was PBMCs. The CDR3 DNA follows: TGTGCCAGCAACAGCCCCGGGGCTAGCACAGATACGCAGTATTTT. Translation: CASNSPGASTDTQYF.